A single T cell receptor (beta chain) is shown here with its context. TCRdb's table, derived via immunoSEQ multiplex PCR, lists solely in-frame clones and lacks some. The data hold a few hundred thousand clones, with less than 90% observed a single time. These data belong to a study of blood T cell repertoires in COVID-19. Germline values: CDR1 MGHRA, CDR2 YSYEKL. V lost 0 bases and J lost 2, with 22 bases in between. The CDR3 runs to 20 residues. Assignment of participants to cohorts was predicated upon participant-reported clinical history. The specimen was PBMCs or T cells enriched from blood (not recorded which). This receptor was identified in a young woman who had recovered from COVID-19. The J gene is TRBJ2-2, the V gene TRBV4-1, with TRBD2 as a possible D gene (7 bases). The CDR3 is CASSQDSGAFLAVNTGELFF. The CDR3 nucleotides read TGCGCCAGCAGCCAAGATTCAGGGGCTTTCCTAGCGGTCAACACCGGGGAGCTGTTTTTT.